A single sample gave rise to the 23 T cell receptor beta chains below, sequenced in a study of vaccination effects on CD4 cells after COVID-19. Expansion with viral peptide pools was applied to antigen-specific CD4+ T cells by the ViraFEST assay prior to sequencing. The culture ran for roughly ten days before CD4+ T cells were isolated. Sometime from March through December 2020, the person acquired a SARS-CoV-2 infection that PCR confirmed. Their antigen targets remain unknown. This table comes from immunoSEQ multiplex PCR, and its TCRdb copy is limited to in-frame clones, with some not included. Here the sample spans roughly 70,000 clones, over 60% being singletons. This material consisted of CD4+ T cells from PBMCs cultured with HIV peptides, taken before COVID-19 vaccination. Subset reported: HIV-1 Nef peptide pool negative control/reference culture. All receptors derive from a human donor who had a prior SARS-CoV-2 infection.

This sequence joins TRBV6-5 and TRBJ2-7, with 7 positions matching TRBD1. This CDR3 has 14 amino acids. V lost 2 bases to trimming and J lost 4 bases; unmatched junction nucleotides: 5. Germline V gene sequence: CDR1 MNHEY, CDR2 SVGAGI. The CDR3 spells CASSYPGGYYEQYF. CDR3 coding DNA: TGTGCCAGCAGTTACCCAGGGGGTTATTACGAGCAGTACTTC.

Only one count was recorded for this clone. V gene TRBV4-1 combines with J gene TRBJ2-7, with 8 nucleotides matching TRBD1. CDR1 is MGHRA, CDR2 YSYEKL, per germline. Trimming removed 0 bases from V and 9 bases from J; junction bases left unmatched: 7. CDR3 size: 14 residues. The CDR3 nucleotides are TGCGCCAGCAGCCAAGAAACAGGGGGAGGAGGGCAGTACTTC. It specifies CASSQETGGGGQYF.

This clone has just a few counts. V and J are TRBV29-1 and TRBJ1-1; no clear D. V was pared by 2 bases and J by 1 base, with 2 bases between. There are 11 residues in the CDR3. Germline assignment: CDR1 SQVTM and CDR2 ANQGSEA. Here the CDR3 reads CSVEWNTEAFF. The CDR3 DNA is TGCAGCGTTGAATGGAACACTGAAGCTTTCTTT.

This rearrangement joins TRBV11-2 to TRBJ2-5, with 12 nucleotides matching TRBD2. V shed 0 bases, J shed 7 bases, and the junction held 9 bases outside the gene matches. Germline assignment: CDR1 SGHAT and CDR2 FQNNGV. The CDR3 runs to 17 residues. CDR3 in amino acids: CASSLDRTSGIIGTQYF. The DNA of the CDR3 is TGTGCCAGCAGCTTAGATCGGACTAGCGGGATCATAGGGACCCAGTACTTC. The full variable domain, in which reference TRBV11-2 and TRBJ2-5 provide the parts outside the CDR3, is EAGVAQSPRYKIIEKRQSVAFWCNPISGHATLYWYQQILGQGPKLLIQFQNNGVVDDSQLPKDRFSAERLKGVDSTLKIQPAKLEDSAVYLCASSLDRTSGIIGTQYFGPGTRLLVL.

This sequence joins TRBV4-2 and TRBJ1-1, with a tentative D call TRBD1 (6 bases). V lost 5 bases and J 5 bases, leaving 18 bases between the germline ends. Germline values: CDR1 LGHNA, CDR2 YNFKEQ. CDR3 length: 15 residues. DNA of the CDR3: TGTGCCAGCAGCTACGTCACAGGGCGAGGTACTGAAGCTTTCTTT. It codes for CASSYVTGRGTEAFF.

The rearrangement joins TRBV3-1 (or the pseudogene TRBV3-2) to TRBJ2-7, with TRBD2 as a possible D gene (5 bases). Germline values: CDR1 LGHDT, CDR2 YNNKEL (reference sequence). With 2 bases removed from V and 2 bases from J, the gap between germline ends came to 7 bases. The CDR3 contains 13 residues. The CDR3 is CASSQRGAYEQYF. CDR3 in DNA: TGTGCCAGCAGCCAACGGGGTGCCTACGAGCAGTACTTC.

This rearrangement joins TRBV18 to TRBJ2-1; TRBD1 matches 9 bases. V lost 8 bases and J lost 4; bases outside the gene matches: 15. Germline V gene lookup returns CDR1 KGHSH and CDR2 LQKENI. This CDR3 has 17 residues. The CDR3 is CASAQYTGGFGYNEQFF. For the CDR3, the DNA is TGTGCCAGCGCTCAATATACAGGGGGCTTCGGGTACAATGAGCAGTTCTTC.

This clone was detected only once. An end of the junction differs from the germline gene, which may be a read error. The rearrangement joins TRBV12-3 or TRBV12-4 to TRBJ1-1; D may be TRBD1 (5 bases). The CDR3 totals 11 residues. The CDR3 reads CASSLGWGTHF. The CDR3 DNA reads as TGTGCCAGCAGTTTGGGGTGGGGCACCCACTTT.

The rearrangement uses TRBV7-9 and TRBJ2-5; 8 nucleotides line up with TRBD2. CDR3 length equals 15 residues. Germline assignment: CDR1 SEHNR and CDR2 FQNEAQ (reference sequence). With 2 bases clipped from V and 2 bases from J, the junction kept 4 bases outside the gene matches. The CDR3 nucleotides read TGTGCCAGCAGCTTAAGGGCGGGGGGACAAGAGACCCAGTACTTC. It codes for CASSLRAGGQETQYF.

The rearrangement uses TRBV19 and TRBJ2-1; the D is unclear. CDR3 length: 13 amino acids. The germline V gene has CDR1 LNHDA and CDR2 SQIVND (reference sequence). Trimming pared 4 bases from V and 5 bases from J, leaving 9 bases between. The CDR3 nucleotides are TGTGCCAGTAGTACCGGACGCCACAATGAGCAGTTCTTC. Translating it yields CASSTGRHNEQFF.

CDR3 nucleotides: TGTGCCAGCAGTGAAGCGCGGGCCGGGAACACTGAAGCTTTCTTT. This codes for CASSEARAGNTEAFF. V gene TRBV6-1 combines with J gene TRBJ1-1; no clear D. This CDR3 comprises 15 residues. Looked up from germline, CDR1 is MNHNS and CDR2 is SASEGT. Trimming left V 0 bases short and J 1 base short, with 9 bases between.

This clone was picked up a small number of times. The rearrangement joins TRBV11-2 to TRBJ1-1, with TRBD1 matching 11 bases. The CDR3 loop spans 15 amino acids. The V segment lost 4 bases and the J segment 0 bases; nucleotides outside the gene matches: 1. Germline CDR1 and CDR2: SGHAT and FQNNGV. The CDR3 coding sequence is TGTGCCAGCAGCTGGACAGGGGGCCTGAACACTGAAGCTTTCTTT. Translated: CASSWTGGLNTEAFF.

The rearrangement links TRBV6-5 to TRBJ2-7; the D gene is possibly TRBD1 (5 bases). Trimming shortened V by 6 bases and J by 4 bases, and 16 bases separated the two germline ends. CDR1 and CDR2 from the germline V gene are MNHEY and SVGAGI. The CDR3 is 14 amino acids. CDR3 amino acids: CASRRGQGWYEQYF. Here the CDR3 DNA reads TGTGCCAGCAGACGTGGGCAGGGTTGGTACGAGCAGTACTTC.

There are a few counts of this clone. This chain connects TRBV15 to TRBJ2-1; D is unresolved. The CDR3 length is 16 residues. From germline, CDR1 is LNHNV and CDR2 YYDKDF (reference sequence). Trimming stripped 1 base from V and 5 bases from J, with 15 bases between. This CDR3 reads CATSRVMRVGDNEQFF. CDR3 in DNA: TGTGCCACCAGCAGAGTTATGCGTGTAGGAGACAATGAGCAGTTCTTC.

The CDR3 DNA follows: TGCGCCAGCAGCCAGTGGAGGGGTGAAAAACTGTTTTTT. Amino acid sequence: CASSQWRGEKLFF. V and J are TRBV4-1 and TRBJ1-4; D possibly corresponds to TRBD1 (5 bases). CDR1 and CDR2 from the germline V gene are MGHRA and YSYEKL. V lost 3 bases, J lost 7 bases, and 9 bases lay in between. The CDR3 spans 13 residues.

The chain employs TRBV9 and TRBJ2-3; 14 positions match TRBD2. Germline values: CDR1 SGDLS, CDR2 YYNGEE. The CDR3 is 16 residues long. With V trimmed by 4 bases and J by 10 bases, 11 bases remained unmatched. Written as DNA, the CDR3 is TGTGCCAGCAGCCCCCGGTATGGGACTAGCGGGAGCGCGCAGTATTTT. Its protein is CASSPRYGTSGSAQYF.

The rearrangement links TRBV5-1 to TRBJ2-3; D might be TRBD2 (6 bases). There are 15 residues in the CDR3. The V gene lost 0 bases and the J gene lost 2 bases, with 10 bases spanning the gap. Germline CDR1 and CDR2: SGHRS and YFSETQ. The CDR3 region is CASSLERLDTDTQYF. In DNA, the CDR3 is TGCGCCAGCAGCTTGGAGAGACTAGACACAGATACGCAGTATTTT.

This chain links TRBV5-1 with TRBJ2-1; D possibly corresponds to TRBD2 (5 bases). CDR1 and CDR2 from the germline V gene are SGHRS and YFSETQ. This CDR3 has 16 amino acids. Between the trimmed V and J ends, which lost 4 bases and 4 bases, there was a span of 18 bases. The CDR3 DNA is TGCGCCAGCAGCCTCCCTTTTGGCGGGTTATACAATGAGCAGTTCTTC. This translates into CASSLPFGGLYNEQFF.

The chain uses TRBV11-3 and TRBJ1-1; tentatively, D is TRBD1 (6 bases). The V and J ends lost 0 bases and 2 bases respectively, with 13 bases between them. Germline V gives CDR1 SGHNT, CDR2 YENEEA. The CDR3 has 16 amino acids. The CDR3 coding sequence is TGTGCCAGCAGCTTAGATGGTTTGGGGGCCAACACTGAAGCTTTCTTT. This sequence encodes CASSLDGLGANTEAFF.

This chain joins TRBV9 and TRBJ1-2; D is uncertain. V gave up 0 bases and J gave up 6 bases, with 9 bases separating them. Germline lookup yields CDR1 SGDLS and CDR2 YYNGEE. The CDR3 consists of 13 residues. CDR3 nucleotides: TGTGCCAGCAGCGTAGTAGAGGGAGATGGCTACACCTTC. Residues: CASSVVEGDGYTF.

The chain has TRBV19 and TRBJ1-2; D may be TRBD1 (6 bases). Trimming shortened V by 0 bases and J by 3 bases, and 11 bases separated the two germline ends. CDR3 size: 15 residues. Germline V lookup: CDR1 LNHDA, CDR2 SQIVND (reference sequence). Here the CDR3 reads CASSIEQGLHYGYTF. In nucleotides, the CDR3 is TGTGCCAGTAGTATAGAACAGGGTCTTCACTATGGCTACACCTTC.

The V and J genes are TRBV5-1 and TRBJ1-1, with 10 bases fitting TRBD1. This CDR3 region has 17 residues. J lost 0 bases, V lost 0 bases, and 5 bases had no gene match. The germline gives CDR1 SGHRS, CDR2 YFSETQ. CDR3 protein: CASSLEGQGSMNTEAFF. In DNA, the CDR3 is TGCGCCAGCAGCTTGGAGGGACAGGGGTCTATGAACACTGAAGCTTTCTTT.

The CDR3, as DNA: TGTGCCAGCAGCCCATCTGCGGCCAGCTCCTACGAGCAGTACTTC. It codes for CASSPSAASSYEQYF. The chain has TRBV7-6 and TRBJ2-7; D is uncertain. This CDR3 has 15 residues. CDR1 is SGHVS and CDR2 is FNYEAQ in the germline V gene. Trimming removed 5 bases at V and 0 bases at J, with 14 bases between.